This TCR beta chain originates from a study of early T cells in non-severe SARS-CoV-2 infection. Study-wide background: Unsorted whole-blood RNA was sequenced in bulk, leaving chains unpaired.

Each single cDNA molecule received a unique molecular identifier. Each CDR3 protein gets one entry after TCRdb re-called the 5' RACE reads with MiXCR. Here the sample spans just under 90,000 distinct CDR3 sequences, 13% to 15% being singletons. This clonotype has ten or more counts. What it binds is not known. The V segment lost 6 bases and the J segment 6 bases; nucleotides outside the gene matches: 19. The CDR3 contains 16 residues. Per germline, CDR1 DFQATT and CDR2 SNEGSKA (reference sequence). Study-wide results and caveats: Anti-spike CD8 responses were favored in VDJdb matching, and private and CD4 specificities were missed.

This chain joins TRBV20-1 and TRBJ1-1; 7 nucleotides match TRBD1. The sequence came from an adult who was a healthcare worker with PCR-confirmed SARS-CoV-2 infection or an uninfected control (not recorded which). The source material was whole blood. DNA for the CDR3: TGCAGTGCCCAGGGGGTGACAGGGAGGTTTAACCCTGAAGCTTTCTTT. Translating gives CSAQGVTGRFNPEAFF.